A single sample is the source of the 32 T cell receptor beta chains below, sequenced in a study of blood T cells in healthy people across ages. Primed by a sample-barcoded 5' primer and a J-beta primer mix, a second PCR proceeded for 7 to 11 cycles. TCRdb redid the calling of the 5' RACE reads with MiXCR, one entry per CDR3 protein. The sample has some 700,000 distinct CDR3 sequences; more than 40% are singletons. The sequencing sample was made of blood. These TCRs come from a woman in her sixties in good health.

This clonotype was detected only a few times. The chain is built from TRBV10-3 and TRBJ2-1; 7 nucleotides align to TRBD2. Germline CDR1 is ENHRY and CDR2 is SYGVKD. Germline trimming cut 7 bases from V and 7 bases from J; bases unmatched to any gene: 10. The CDR3 sequence is 14 residues long. The CDR3: CAINRGGRFNEQFF. The CDR3 coding sequence is TGTGCCATCAACAGAGGCGGGAGATTTAATGAGCAGTTCTTC.

Concerning this clonotype itself: A much bigger clone sits one base away, suggesting this may be a read error. The chain has TRBV29-1 and TRBJ2-1; D might be TRBD2 (6 bases). The germline CDR1 and CDR2 sequences are SQVTM and ANQGSEA. The CDR3 extends over 13 amino acids. CDR3 region: CNVEDGGINEQFF. For the CDR3, the DNA is TGCAACGTTGAAGACGGAGGGATCAATGAGCAGTTCTTC.

This clonotype was detected ten times or more. The chain uses TRBV7-2 and TRBJ2-3; tentatively, D is TRBD1 or TRBD2 (6 bases each). Deletions cut 5 bases from V and 2 bases from J, with 20 bases between. CDR1 is SGHTA and CDR2 is FQGNSA in the germline V gene. CDR3 length: 17 amino acids. CDR3 residues: CASSPLGGQIPTDTQYF. CDR3 sequence (DNA): TGTGCCAGCAGCCCTCTAGGGGGGCAAATTCCCACAGATACGCAGTATTTT.

This clonotype occurred a few times. At one end the junction does not follow the germline gene, possibly because of a read error. This chain links TRBV4-3 with TRBJ2-7; TRBD1 matches at 8 bases. The CDR3 sequence is 17 residues long. Germline lookup yields CDR1 LGHNA and CDR2 YSLEER. The CDR3 here is CASSQGGGTGFFYEQYF. DNA of the CDR3: TGCGCCAGCAGTCAAGGGGGCGGGACAGGTTTTTTCTACGAGCAGTACTTC.

This clonotype was detected only a few times. The chain joins TRBV5-1 to TRBJ1-4; perhaps TRBD1 as D (6 bases). This CDR3 is 14 amino acids long. Trimming shortened V by 4 bases and J by 10 bases, and 17 bases separated the two germline ends. Germline values: CDR1 SGHRS, CDR2 YFSETQ. The DNA for the CDR3 is TGCGCCAGCAGCCCAGGAGGGCAGGGGCGAAAACTGTTTTTT. Encoded protein: CASSPGGQGRKLFF. Full variable domain (remainder filled in from reference TRBV5-1 and TRBJ1-4): KAGVTQTPRYLIKTRGQQVTLSCSPISGHRSVSWYQQTPGQGLQFLFEYFSETQRNKGNFPGRFSGRQFSNSRSEMNVSTLELGDSALYLCASSPGGQGRKLFFGSGTQLSVL.

This clonotype has only a few counts. V gene TRBV27 combines with J gene TRBJ2-5, with 8 bases lining up with TRBD2. CDR3 size: 14 residues. V gave up 10 bases and J gave up 11 bases; unmatched junction bases: 18. CDR1 is MNHEY, CDR2 SMNVEV, per germline (reference sequence). The CDR3 here is CATSLRGGYNEQYF. CDR3 in DNA: TGTGCCACTTCCCTCCGCGGGGGGTACAATGAGCAGTACTTC.

V gene TRBV7-2 combines with J gene TRBJ1-1, with 7 bases matching TRBD1. With V trimmed by 1 base and J by 1 base, 6 bases remained unmatched. The CDR3 length is 16 residues. Per germline, CDR1 SGHTA and CDR2 FQGNSA. The DNA of the CDR3 is TGTGCCAGCAGCTTAGATGGGGGACAGAGGAACACTGAAGCTTTCTTT. Protein: CASSLDGGQRNTEAFF.

This clonotype was seen a handful of times. The gene calls are TRBV11-2 and TRBJ2-5, with 7 bases that match TRBD1. The germline V gene encodes CDR1 SGHAT and CDR2 FQNNGV. The CDR3 is 17 residues long. Losses at the gene ends were 1 base for V and 2 bases for J; bases not matched to a gene: 10. The CDR3 loop reads CASSLGWSGGSQETQYF. The CDR3, as DNA: TGTGCCAGCAGCTTAGGTTGGTCAGGGGGATCGCAAGAGACCCAGTACTTC.

At least ten counts were recorded for this clonotype. The chain links TRBV12-3 or TRBV12-4 to TRBJ2-5; D is unclear. There are 12 residues in the CDR3. Trimming took off 4 bases at V and 13 bases at J, with 16 bases between the two ends. The CDR3 nucleotides read TGTGCCAGCAGTTCCGCGACCCGGATCGGGTACTTC. Translating gives CASSSATRIGYF.

This clonotype was observed at least ten times. The chain recombines TRBV16 with TRBJ2-6; 8 bases agree with TRBD1. This CDR3 comprises 15 residues. Germline lookup yields CDR1 KGHSY and CDR2 FQNENV. The trim removed 4 bases at V and 4 bases at J, leaving 3 bases unmatched. The CDR3, as DNA: TGTGCCAGCAGCCGGACAGGGCCCGGGGCCAACGTCCTGACTTTC. It translates to CASSRTGPGANVLTF.

This clonotype occurred once. The chain recombines TRBV7-2 with TRBJ1-2; no clear D gene. This CDR3 region has 15 residues. The germline gives CDR1 SGHTA, CDR2 FQGNSA. Trimming pared 5 bases from V and 2 bases from J, leaving 15 bases between. CDR3 in DNA: TGTGCCAGCAGCCCCGGGTGGGGTGGGAACTATGGCTACACCTTC. Translated, it gives CASSPGWGGNYGYTF.

The V and J genes are TRBV28 and TRBJ2-7; D is perhaps TRBD1 (5 bases). This CDR3 comprises 14 residues. CDR1 MDHEN and CDR2 SYDVKM come from the germline V gene. Trimming left V 4 bases short and J 0 bases short, with 10 bases between. CDR3 nucleotides: TGTGCCAGCAGTTCGACAGATTTCTCCTACGAGCAGTACTTC. Translation gives CASSSTDFSYEQYF. The full variable domain, completed using reference TRBV28 and TRBJ2-7, is DVKVTQSSRYLVKRTGEKVFLECVQDMDHENMFWYRQDPGLGLRLIYFSYDVKMKEKGDIPEGYSVSREKKERFSLILESASTNQTSMYLCASSSTDFSYEQYFGPGTRLTVT.

This clonotype was observed at least ten times. The J gene is TRBJ2-5, the V gene TRBV5-1, with D perhaps matching TRBD1 (5 bases). Germline V gene sequence: CDR1 SGHRS, CDR2 YFSETQ. Trimming removed 1 base from V and 5 bases from J, with 12 bases in between. This CDR3 is 14 amino acids long. CDR3 amino acids: CASSLSPGMETQYF. The DNA of the CDR3 is TGCGCCAGCAGCTTGTCCCCAGGGATGGAGACCCAGTACTTC.

The V and J genes are TRBV20-1 and TRBJ1-6; D uncertain. The V gene lost 1 base and the J gene lost 11 bases, with 12 bases spanning the gap. Germline CDR1 and CDR2: DFQATT and SNEGSKA (reference sequence). The CDR3 extends over 13 amino acids. The CDR3 nucleotides read TGCAGTGCTAGAGTTCAAGAGGGAACACCCCTCCACTTT. Translated: CSARVQEGTPLHF.

This rearrangement joins TRBV12-3 or TRBV12-4 to TRBJ1-2; D is unclear. The CDR3 has 12 amino acids. V lost 7 bases and J lost 6, with 12 bases in between. The CDR3 is CASTADFNGYTF. The CDR3 nucleotides are TGTGCCAGCACGGCAGACTTCAATGGCTACACCTTC.

A word on this clonotype: It may be a read error: a sequence one base away is much more abundant. The rearrangement links TRBV29-1 to TRBJ2-7, with 8 positions matching TRBD2. CDR1 is SQVTM, CDR2 ANQGSEA, per germline. The length of the CDR3 is 14 residues. CDR3 region: CCVDKLAEGPEQYF. The CDR3, as DNA: TGCTGCGTTGATAAACTAGCGGAAGGCCCCGAGCAGTACTTC.

In regard to this clonotype: A much larger clone sits a single nucleotide away, making a read error possible. The chain is built from TRBV6-2 or TRBV6-3 and TRBJ1-2; 9 nucleotides match TRBD1. Germline V gene data show CDR1 as MNHEY and CDR2 as SVGEGT. The CDR3 is 14 amino acids. With V trimmed by 1 base and J by 5 bases, 2 bases remained unmatched. The CDR3 spells CASSYWDRVYGYTF. DNA for the CDR3: TGTGCCAGCAGTTACTGGGACAGGGTGTATGGCTACACCTTC.

This clonotype was observed once. The chain joins TRBV7-2 to TRBJ2-5, with 12 positions matching TRBD2. The CDR3 spans 15 residues. The V gene end was trimmed by 6 bases and the J gene end by 11 bases; junction bases not matched to a gene: 13. Germline V gene lookup returns CDR1 SGHTA and CDR2 FQGNSA. The CDR3 is CASRQRLAGDNEQYF. In DNA, the CDR3 is TGTGCCAGCAGACAACGACTAGCGGGAGACAATGAGCAGTACTTC.

This clonotype was observed at least ten times. This chain uses TRBV7-3 with TRBJ2-3, with no clear D. This CDR3 is 12 amino acids long. The ends were cut back, 2 bases at V and 3 bases at J, with 3 bases in the middle. The germline CDR1 and CDR2 sequences are SGHTA and FQGTGA. CDR3 DNA: TGTGCCAGCAGCTTAGATACAGATACGCAGTATTTT. Residues: CASSLDTDTQYF.

The V call is TRBV29-1, the J call TRBJ2-3; 9 bases are shared with TRBD2. Germline lookup yields CDR1 SQVTM and CDR2 ANQGSEA. V lost 6 bases and J lost 8; bases outside the gene matches: 12. CDR3 length: 14 amino acids. DNA of the CDR3: TGCAGCGTCCAAACCCGGACTAGCGCGAGTACGCAGTATTTT. Translating it yields CSVQTRTSASTQYF.

The chain uses TRBV5-1 and TRBJ2-1; 10 bases match TRBD2. V gave up 0 bases and J gave up 9 bases; unmatched junction bases: 9. Per the germline V gene, CDR1 is SGHRS and CDR2 is YFSETQ. The CDR3 has 16 residues. CDR3 sequence reads: CASSLDESGGASEQFF. The CDR3 coding sequence is TGCGCCAGCAGCTTGGACGAAAGCGGGGGGGCGAGTGAGCAGTTCTTC.

The table lists this clonotype with a few counts. The genes are TRBV6-2 or TRBV6-3 and TRBJ1-5; D is unresolved. The CDR3 contains 13 residues. Between the trimmed V and J ends, which lost 6 bases and 3 bases, there was a span of 9 bases. Germline V gene lookup returns CDR1 MNHEY and CDR2 SVGEGT. The CDR3 reads CASRRRNNQPQHF. DNA of the CDR3: TGTGCCAGCAGGAGGCGGAACAATCAGCCCCAGCATTTT.

The V and J genes are TRBV29-1 and TRBJ2-3; the D is unclear. The V end was cut by 6 bases, the J end by 4 bases, with 5 bases between. The CDR3 covers 10 residues. Germline CDR1 reads SQVTM; CDR2 reads ANQGSEA. CDR3 loop: CSVKADTQYF. The CDR3 DNA reads TGCAGCGTGAAGGCAGATACGCAGTATTTT.

This rearrangement joins TRBV15 to TRBJ2-3; maybe TRBD1 (6 bases). The CDR3 covers 15 residues. V was trimmed by 0 bases and J by 2 bases, leaving 9 bases between them. Germline CDR1 and CDR2: LNHNV and YYDKDF (reference sequence). CDR3 residues: CATSREGDITDTQYF. The CDR3 region has the DNA TGTGCCACCAGCAGAGAGGGGGACATCACAGATACGCAGTATTTT. Variable domain in full (rest from reference TRBV15 and TRBJ2-3): DAMVIQNPRYQVTQFGKPVTLSCSQTLNHNVMYWYQQKSSQAPKLLFHYYDKDFNNEADTPDNFQSRRPNTSFCFLDIRSPGLGDTAMYLCATSREGDITDTQYFGPGTRLTVL.

The chain employs TRBV29-1 and TRBJ2-3, with D tentatively TRBD1 (6 bases). Germline CDR1 SQVTM, CDR2 ANQGSEA. The CDR3 consists of 15 residues. V was pared by 6 bases and J by 2 bases, with 18 bases between. The CDR3 reads CSVVQGRRVTDTQYF. The CDR3 DNA sequence: TGCAGCGTCGTACAGGGTCGAAGGGTCACAGATACGCAGTATTTT.

This clonotype was seen a single time. The rearrangement uses TRBV15 and TRBJ1-3; no definite D call. Trimming shortened V by 1 base and J by 4 bases, and 11 bases separated the two germline ends. Per germline, CDR1 LNHNV and CDR2 YYDKDF (reference sequence). This CDR3 has 15 amino acids. In DNA form, the CDR3 reads TGTGCCACCAGCAGAGTGGCCGGAAAGGGAAACACCATATATTTT. It is translated as CATSRVAGKGNTIYF. The entire variable domain, with the rest obtained from reference TRBV15 and TRBJ1-3, is as follows: DAMVIQNPRYQVTQFGKPVTLSCSQTLNHNVMYWYQQKSSQAPKLLFHYYDKDFNNEADTPDNFQSRRPNTSFCFLDIRSPGLGDTAMYLCATSRVAGKGNTIYFGEGSWLTVV.

This clonotype was counted between two and nine times. It may be a read error: a sequence one base away is much more abundant. This rearrangement joins TRBV29-1 to TRBJ2-7; no firm D call. This CDR3 region has 12 residues. V lost 6 bases and J 7 bases, leaving 16 bases between the germline ends. CDR1 is SQVTM and CDR2 is ANQGSEA in the germline V gene. In DNA, the CDR3 is TGCAGCGTAGGGTCCCGCTACAATGAGCAGTACTTC. This sequence encodes CSVGSRYNEQYF.

V usage is TRBV20-1 and J usage is TRBJ2-5; D remains unclear. Germline V gene data show CDR1 as DFQATT and CDR2 as SNEGSKA (reference sequence). This CDR3 has 15 amino acids. V lost 0 bases and J lost 11, with 22 bases in between. Here the CDR3 DNA reads TGCAGTGCTAGAGATTCGTGGCAGAACAGAGATGAGCAGTACTTC. Amino acids: CSARDSWQNRDEQYF.

This clonotype was seen only a few times. The chain has TRBV2 and TRBJ1-1; possibly TRBD1 for D (6 bases). The CDR3 spans 12 residues. The V and J ends lost 4 bases and 6 bases respectively, with 9 bases between them. Germline CDR1 SNHLY, CDR2 FYNNEI. The CDR3 spells CASSAGVPEAFF. DNA of the CDR3: TGTGCCAGCAGTGCAGGGGTTCCTGAAGCTTTCTTT.

V and J are TRBV29-1 and TRBJ1-5; TRBD1 aligns across 8 bases. The germline gives CDR1 SQVTM, CDR2 ANQGSEA. CDR3 length: 14 amino acids. The CDR3 loop reads CSATGTGTDQPQHF. The CDR3 region has the DNA TGCAGTGCCACCGGGACAGGAACCGATCAGCCCCAGCATTTT.

This clonotype was counted a few times. CDR3 region: CASSMLAGTTTDTQYF. In DNA form, the CDR3 reads TGTGCCAGTAGTATGCTAGCGGGAACTACCACAGATACGCAGTATTTT. The chain recombines TRBV19 with TRBJ2-3; 9 positions agree with TRBD2. The V segment lost 3 bases and the J segment 2 bases; nucleotides outside the gene matches: 6. This CDR3 is built from 16 residues. CDR1 LNHDA and CDR2 SQIVND come from the germline V gene (reference sequence).

This chain connects TRBV29-1 to TRBJ1-2; TRBD1 agrees at 7 bases. The CDR3 runs to 14 residues. J lost 1 base, V lost 6 bases, and 8 bases had no gene match. Germline lookup yields CDR1 SQVTM and CDR2 ANQGSEA. The CDR3 region is CSVPGTDINYGYTF. CDR3 nucleotides: TGCAGCGTCCCCGGGACAGATATTAACTATGGCTACACCTTC. The full variable domain, completed using reference TRBV29-1 and TRBJ1-2, is SAVISQKPSRDICQRGTSLTIQCQVDSQVTMMFWYRQQPGQSLTLIATANQGSEATYESGFVIDKFPISRPNLTFSTLTVSNMSPEDSSIYLCSVPGTDINYGYTFGSGTRLTVV.